A selection of T cell receptor beta chains follows, all from one sample in a study of T cells in Graves' hyperthyroidism and ophthalmopathy. From the multiplex PCR reads, TCRdb called clonotypes with MiXCR, one entry per CDR3 protein. Of roughly 660,000 distinct CDR3 sequences listed, around a sixth are singletons. Sequences were obtained from blood. The source of these receptors is a man between 45 and 60 years old with Graves' hyperthyroidism. Both conserved end residues are part of each CDR3. D genes are given only for firm matches. Expanded clones are given a class, and other clones once, few, many or no size at all.

>TRBJ2-5|TRBV20-1|15|TRBD1|many
TGCAGTGCTAGAGATGGCAGGGGGCCCCAAGAGACCCAGTACTTC
CSARDGRGPQETQYF
>TRBJ2-1|TRBV18|20|-|few
TGTGCCAGCTCACCACGGCAGCCTTATCCTTTAATTAACTCCTACAATGAGCAGTTCTTC
CASSPRQPYPLINSYNEQFF
>TRBJ2-4|TRBV7-9|18|-|-
TGTGCCAGCAGCTCGACCCGCCTCCCGGCCTTAGCCAAAAACATTCAGTACTTC
CASSSTRLPALAKNIQYF
>TRBJ1-6|TRBV19|13|-|many
TGTGCCAGTAGTGCCCAGGCGGATTCACCCCTCCACTTT
CASSAQADSPLHF
>TRBJ2-3|TRBV27|16|TRBD2|many
TGTGCCAGCAAACCGGGACTAGCGGGAGGAAGGAATACGCAGTATTTT
CASKPGLAGGRNTQYF
>TRBJ2-6|TRBV28|16|-|many
TGTGCCAGCAGTTTGTCACTCTCTGGCGGGGCCAACGTCCTGACTTTC
CASSLSLSGGANVLTF
>TRBJ1-1|TRBV4-3|17|-|-
TGCGCCAGCAGCGCACGCTATTTTTGGGGGGAATACACTGAAGCTTTCTTT
CASSARYFWGEYTEAFF
>TRBJ2-5|TRBV6-2/TRBV6-3|15|-|many
TGTGCCAGCAGTTACCTGGCCGTAGGGTTTGAGACCCAGTACTTC
CASSYLAVGFETQYF
>TRBJ2-7|TRBV14|14|TRBD2|many
TGTGCCAGCAGCCTTCTAGCGGGAGTGAGCGAGCAGTACTTC
CASSLLAGVSEQYF
>TRBJ1-5|TRBV2|16|TRBD1|many
TGTGCCAGCAGTGAAGCGACAGGGCTCGGCAATCAGCCCCAGCATTTT
CASSEATGLGNQPQHF
>TRBJ1-5|TRBV6-1|16|-|-
TGTGCCAGCAGGCTCCAACAGGGTAATAGCAATCAGCCCCAGCATTTT
CASRLQQGNSNQPQHF
>TRBJ1-4|TRBV2|13|TRBD1|many
TGTGCCAGCAGTGGAGCAAGACAGGGGGAACTGTTTTTT
CASSGARQGELFF
>TRBJ2-3|TRBV28|11|-|many
TGTGCCAGCAAGAGCACAGATACGCAGTATTTT
CASKSTDTQYF
>TRBJ1-2|TRBV7-9|15|-|-
TGTGCCAGCAGCCTAACCCAAAACAGGGTCGGTGGCTACACCTTC
CASSLTQNRVGGYTF
>TRBJ2-1|TRBV5-4|18|TRBD2|few
TGTGCCAGCAGCTCTGACGCCCTACTAGCGAGAAACTACAATGAGCAGTTCTTC
CASSSDALLARNYNEQFF
>TRBJ2-7|TRBV7-6|15|-|many
TGTGCCAGCAGCTTAGCCCAGGAGGAGTCCTACGAGCAGTACTTC
CASSLAQEESYEQYF
>TRBJ2-5|TRBV19|15|-|few
TGTGCCAGCCACGCCGGCAGTGCCGGTCAAGAGACCCAGTACTTC
CASHAGSAGQETQYF